These 32 T cell receptor beta chains originate from one sample sequenced in a study of post-analysis software for immune sequencing data. Study-wide results and caveats: The five TRBV segments detected at higher frequency in patients than in controls included TRBV5-6, TRBV5-1 and TRBV20-1.

No cognate antigen is known for these TCRs. Unique molecular identifiers were built into the TCR beta cDNA libraries. Using its own MiXCR run on the PCR reads, TCRdb lists one record per CDR3 protein. Of a few hundred thousand distinct CDR3 sequences in the sample, 30% to 45% were seen once. The specimen sequenced was blood. These TCRs come from a girl aged 10-17 years with multiple sclerosis.

At least ten counts were recorded for this clonotype. The rearrangement links TRBV20-1 to TRBJ2-5; possibly TRBD1 for D (6 bases). This CDR3 region has 15 residues. With 1 base removed from V and 2 bases from J, the gap between germline ends came to 14 bases. Germline CDR1 DFQATT, CDR2 SNEGSKA (reference sequence). The DNA of the CDR3 is TGCAGTGCTAGAGGTCCGGACAGCATTCAAGAGACCCAGTACTTC. It encodes CSARGPDSIQETQYF.

V is TRBV4-2 and J is TRBJ2-7; D is uncertain. The DNA end lines up better with TRBJ2-5; the J call may be wrong. CDR3 length: 18 amino acids. The germline V gene has CDR1 LGHNA and CDR2 YNFKEQ. CDR3 residues: CASSQDRGDSPLGETQYF. The CDR3 DNA reads TGTGCCAGCAGCCAAGATCGAGGAGACTCTCCCTTGGGAGAGACCCAGTACTTC.

This clonotype was seen only a few times. The rearrangement joins TRBV7-2 to TRBJ1-5; TRBD1 is a possible D gene (5 bases). V lost 6 bases and J lost 7, with 19 bases in between. The CDR3 contains 15 residues. Germline V CDR1 and CDR2: SGHTA, FQGNSA. The CDR3 bases are TGTGCCAGCAGTATGGATCAGGGACTCGGGCAGCCCCAGCATTTT. Translated, it gives CASSMDQGLGQPQHF.

This clonotype was picked up many times. The rearrangement uses TRBV3-1 and TRBJ2-1; D remains ambiguous. The CDR3 contains 11 residues. With 4 bases removed from V and 9 bases from J, the gap between germline ends came to 7 bases. Germline CDR1 and CDR2: LGHDT and YNNKEL (reference sequence). As DNA, the CDR3 is TGTGCCAGCAGCCCTGGTGGTGAGCAGTTCTTC. This sequence encodes CASSPGGEQFF.

This chain connects TRBV2 to TRBJ2-5; D not resolved. Looked up from germline, CDR1 is SNHLY and CDR2 is FYNNEI. The CDR3 is 16 residues long. With 5 bases removed from V and 2 bases from J, the gap between germline ends came to 18 bases. CDR3 amino acids: CASSYPTENGQETQYF. The CDR3 coding sequence is TGTGCCAGCAGTTACCCAACAGAGAACGGTCAAGAGACCCAGTACTTC.

The chain carries TRBV12-3 or TRBV12-4 and TRBJ1-5; D call uncertain. V was cut by 3 bases and J by 3 bases, with 6 bases left in between. This CDR3 region has 13 residues. The CDR3 DNA sequence: TGTGCCAGCAGTTTTTTGGACAATCAGCCCCAGCATTTT. The encoded protein is CASSFLDNQPQHF.

As concerns this clonotype: A much larger clonotype is one base distant, so this may be a read error. The chain combines TRBV5-1 with TRBJ2-1; 11 bases map to TRBD1. The CDR3 length is 14 residues. From germline, CDR1 is SGHRS and CDR2 YFSETQ. The CDR3, as DNA: TGCACCAGCACCGGGACAGGGGGACACAATGAGCAGTTCTTC. Protein product: CTSTGTGGHNEQFF. The full variable domain, its missing parts supplied by reference TRBV5-1 and TRBJ2-1, is KAGVTQTPRYLIKTRGQQVTLSCSPISGHRSVSWYQQTPGQGLQFLFEYFSETQRNKGNFPGRFSGRQFSNSRSEMNVSTLELGDSALYLCTSTGTGGHNEQFFGPGTRLTVL.

This clonotype was seen repeatedly, ten times or more. The J gene is TRBJ1-5, the V gene TRBV7-2; D gene unclear. The CDR3 has 14 residues. V was clipped by 3 bases and J by 2 bases, with 8 bases between them. Germline V gene data show CDR1 as SGHTA and CDR2 as FQGNSA. As DNA, the CDR3 is TGTGCCAGCAGCTTGAAGGGTGGCAATCAGCCCCAGCATTTT. Translating gives CASSLKGGNQPQHF.

This clonotype was seen at least ten times. The rearrangement uses TRBV12-3 or TRBV12-4 and TRBJ1-2, with 7 bases matching TRBD1. The length of the CDR3 is 17 residues. V lost 3 bases to trimming and J lost 5 bases; unmatched junction nucleotides: 15. CDR3 nucleotide sequence: TGTGCCAGCAGTTTTGTGGCAGGGGGAAGTCCTGGGTATGGCTACACCTTC. Translating gives CASSFVAGGSPGYGYTF.

The chain employs TRBV5-1 and TRBJ1-1, with D maybe TRBD1 (6 bases). Trimming left V 4 bases short and J 3 bases short, with 16 bases between. Germline CDR1 SGHRS, CDR2 YFSETQ. The CDR3 spans 15 residues. The CDR3, as DNA: TGCGCCAGCAGCGGATTACAGGGTTCGGACACTGAAGCTTTCTTT. Amino acid sequence: CASSGLQGSDTEAFF.

A word on this clonotype: This clone may be a read error of a much larger clone one base away. The chain recombines TRBV5-1 with TRBJ2-7, with 7 bases fitting TRBD1. CDR3 length equals 13 residues. The germline V gene encodes CDR1 SGHRS and CDR2 YFSETQ. In DNA form, the CDR3 reads TGCGCCAGCAGCTTGGCGACAGGGACCGAGCAGCACTTC. This encodes CASSLATGTEQHF. The full variable domain, with the rest looked up from reference TRBV5-1 and TRBJ2-7, is KAGVTQTPRYLIKTRGQQVTLSCSPISGHRSVSWYQQTPGQGLQFLFEYFSETQRNKGNFPGRFSGRQFSNSRSEMNVSTLELGDSALYLCASSLATGTEQHFGPGTRLTVT.

Comment on this clonotype: One base away lies a much larger clone, so this may be a sequencing read error. The chain combines TRBV7-9 with TRBJ2-1; D is ambiguous. The germline CDR1 and CDR2 sequences are SEHNR and FQNEAQ (reference sequence). This CDR3 is built from 14 residues. The CDR3 is CASSTLEVPDEQVF. The CDR3 bases are TGTGCCAGCAGCACCCTAGAGGTACCGGATGAGCAGGTCTTC.

Here the CDR3 reads CASSQDPLLDTYEQYF. CDR3 DNA sequence: TGCGCCAGCAGCCAAGATCCCTTACTGGATACCTACGAGCAGTACTTC. The chain links TRBV4-1 to TRBJ2-7; D is ambiguous. In germline, CDR1 is MGHRA, CDR2 YSYEKL. The CDR3 totals 16 residues. Trimming stripped 0 bases from V and 2 bases from J, with 14 bases between.

This clonotype appeared a few times. V usage is TRBV12-3 or TRBV12-4 and J usage is TRBJ1-1; D is ambiguous. The V end was cut by 3 bases, the J end by 3 bases, with 5 bases between. CDR3 size: 12 residues. The CDR3, as DNA: TGTGCCAGCAGTTTGGGCTACACTGAAGCTTTCTTT. It encodes CASSLGYTEAFF.

This sequence joins TRBV20-1 and TRBJ2-3; 7 nucleotides agree with TRBD1. Trimming at V came to 3 bases and at J to 12 bases, leaving 9 bases not matched to a gene. Germline V gene data show CDR1 as DFQATT and CDR2 as SNEGSKA (reference sequence). The CDR3 runs to 12 residues. CDR3 residues: CSASHTGDRQYF. CDR3 bases: TGCAGTGCTAGCCACACAGGGGATCGACAGTATTTT.

This sequence joins TRBV12-3 or TRBV12-4 and TRBJ2-1, with 14 nucleotides matching TRBD2. Trimming removed 4 bases from V and 0 bases from J; junction bases left unmatched: 5. The CDR3 length is 18 residues. Written as DNA, the CDR3 is TGTGCCAGCAGTTCGGGACTAGCGGGAGAGAGCTCCTACAATGAGCAGTTCTTC. It codes for CASSSGLAGESSYNEQFF.

The sample holds a few counts of this clonotype. The gene calls are TRBV3-1 and TRBJ2-4; the match to TRBD1 covers 7 bases. J lost 7 bases, V lost 0 bases, and 3 bases had no gene match. Germline V gene sequence: CDR1 LGHDT, CDR2 YNNKEL (reference sequence). The CDR3 extends over 14 amino acids. Here the CDR3 reads CASSQDPRGNIQYF. CDR3 coding DNA: TGTGCCAGCAGCCAAGATCCCAGGGGGAACATTCAGTACTTC. The full variable domain, rest sourced from reference TRBV3-1 and TRBJ2-4, is DTAVSQTPKYLVTQMGNDKSIKCEQNLGHDTMYWYKQDSKKFLKIMFSYNNKELIINETVPNRFSPKSPDKAHLNLHINSLELGDSAVYFCASSQDPRGNIQYFGAGTRLSVL.

The chain employs TRBV5-1 and TRBJ2-5; possible D gene TRBD2, 5 bases. The V gene lost 0 bases and the J gene lost 0 bases, with 12 bases spanning the gap. The CDR3 is 16 amino acids. The germline V gene encodes CDR1 SGHRS and CDR2 YFSETQ. DNA for the CDR3: TGCGCCAGCAGCTTGGAAGCGGTAAGGAACCAAGAGACCCAGTACTTC. Its protein is CASSLEAVRNQETQYF.

About this clonotype itself: A much larger clone differs from this one at a single base, so this may be a read error. The genes are TRBV20-1 and TRBJ2-1; 9 nucleotides line up with TRBD2. The J call is doubtful: the DNA matches TRBJ2-7 better. The CDR3 has 15 residues. Germline CDR1 reads DFQATT; CDR2 reads SNEGSKA (reference sequence). CDR3 in amino acids: CSASPLAGRYNEQYF. The CDR3 nucleotides read TGCAGTGCTAGTCCCCTAGCGGGGCGATACAATGAGCAGTACTTC.

This chain connects TRBV12-3 or TRBV12-4 to TRBJ1-3; D gene ambiguous. V lost 4 bases and J 0 bases, leaving 10 bases between the germline ends. The length of the CDR3 is 15 residues. Here the CDR3 reads CASSSSLLSGNTIYF. CDR3 coding DNA: TGTGCCAGCAGTTCGAGCCTTCTCTCTGGAAACACCATATATTTT.

The chain employs TRBV29-1 and TRBJ2-7; D remains ambiguous. The V gene lost 7 bases and the J gene lost 2 bases, with 12 bases spanning the gap. CDR1 and CDR2 (germline): SQVTM, ANQGSEA. The CDR3 length is 12 residues. The DNA of the CDR3 is TGCAGCGCTGGGATCACCCCCTACGAGCAGTACTTC. Translated: CSAGITPYEQYF.

The genes are TRBV10-3 and TRBJ2-7, with a weak D call TRBD1 (5 bases). Germline V gene data show CDR1 as ENHRY and CDR2 as SYGVKD. Between the trimmed V and J ends, which lost 5 bases and 1 base, there was a span of 9 bases. CDR3 length: 13 amino acids. In DNA form, the CDR3 reads TGTGCCATCAGTTTTGACAGATCCTACGAGCAGTACTTC. Translation gives CAISFDRSYEQYF.

The chain links TRBV6-6 to TRBJ2-7; TRBD1 matches 9 bases. Trimming removed 0 bases from V and 6 bases from J; junction bases left unmatched: 9. The CDR3 has 16 amino acids. Germline CDR1 reads MNHNY; CDR2 reads SVGAGI (reference sequence). CDR3 loop: CASSYSRGQGHGEQYF. CDR3 nucleotides: TGTGCCAGCAGTTACTCCAGGGGACAGGGACACGGCGAGCAGTACTTC.

The chain couples TRBV11-2 to TRBJ2-1; 13 nucleotides match TRBD2. The J call is in doubt because the DNA end fits TRBJ2-7 better. CDR1 and CDR2 (germline): SGHAT, FQNNGV. This CDR3 is built from 19 residues. CDR3 loop: CASSQGLAGTPSSIHEQYF. The CDR3 DNA reads as TGTGCCAGCAGCCAGGGACTAGCGGGAACACCATCGTCCATACACGAGCAGTACTTC.

On this clonotype: A much larger clone differs from this one at a single base, so this may be a read error. The V call is TRBV7-2, the J call TRBJ1-4; a weak D match, TRBD1 (6 bases). CDR3 length equals 15 residues. Germline lookup yields CDR1 SGHTA and CDR2 FQGNSA. The CDR3 loop is CASSLSGQSNGKLFF. Here the CDR3 DNA reads TGTGCCAGCAGCTTATCTGGACAGTCGAATGGAAAACTGTTTTTT.

This clonotype has ten or more counts. This rearrangement joins TRBV12-3 or TRBV12-4 to TRBJ1-4; 7 nucleotides line up with TRBD1. With 4 bases clipped from V and 3 bases from J, the junction kept 2 bases outside the gene matches. The CDR3 contains 14 residues. The CDR3 is CASSYRGSNEKLFF. The CDR3, as DNA: TGTGCCAGCAGTTACAGGGGATCTAATGAAAAACTGTTTTTT.

This clonotype has only a few counts. V and J are TRBV20-1 and TRBJ1-6, with 10 bases matching TRBD1. The germline gives CDR1 DFQATT, CDR2 SNEGSKA (reference sequence). The CDR3 extends over 16 amino acids. The ends lost 0 bases at V and 8 bases at J; junction bases unmatched: 7. CDR3 sequence: CSARDVGTGVYSPLHF. The DNA of the CDR3 is TGCAGTGCTAGAGACGTCGGGACAGGGGTGTATTCACCCCTCCACTTT.

This clonotype was recorded only once. This sequence may be a read error, since a much larger clone differs from it by one base. The rearrangement uses TRBV4-1 and TRBJ1-4; D is unresolved. CDR1 is MGHRA and CDR2 is YSYEKL in the germline V gene. V lost 5 bases to trimming and J lost 8 bases, with 9 bases between them. The CDR3 loop spans 12 amino acids. This CDR3 is CASSSQAEKLFF. CDR3 in DNA: TGCGCCAGCAGCTCGCAGGCCGAAAAACTGTTTTTT.

This clonotype appeared a few times. The chain carries TRBV25-1 and TRBJ2-1, with 7 bases aligning to TRBD2. V trimming: 2 bases; J trimming: 0 bases; junction bases outside the gene matches: 7. Germline V lookup: CDR1 MGHDK, CDR2 SYGVNS. CDR3 size: 17 residues. The chain's CDR3 is CASSEGSPSGSYNEQFF. Written as DNA, the CDR3 is TGTGCCAGCAGTGAAGGTTCACCTAGCGGCTCCTACAATGAGCAGTTCTTC.

In nucleotides, the CDR3 is TGTGCCAGCAGCGTAGCACAGGGTTGGGGCTACGAGCAGTACTTC. It translates to CASSVAQGWGYEQYF. J is TRBJ2-5 and V is TRBV9; D perhaps matches TRBD1 (6 bases). The assigned J gene may be wrong: the sequence end matches TRBJ2-7 better. The germline V gene encodes CDR1 SGDLS and CDR2 YYNGEE. This CDR3 region has 15 residues.

This clonotype was seen ten or more times. The J gene is TRBJ2-1, the V gene TRBV28, with TRBD2 matching 8 bases. This CDR3 spans 16 amino acids. Trimming removed 8 bases from V and 6 bases from J; junction bases left unmatched: 15. Germline assignment: CDR1 MDHEN and CDR2 SYDVKM. CDR3 bases: TGTGCCAGCCAAGGTGCGAGTAGCGGGGATCGCAATGAGCAGTTCTTC. This sequence encodes CASQGASSGDRNEQFF.

This clonotype has only a few counts. This sequence joins TRBV3-1 and TRBJ2-1; D perhaps matches TRBD2 (7 bases). The ends were cut back, 0 bases at V and 6 bases at J, with 15 bases in the middle. Germline V CDR1 and CDR2: LGHDT, YNNKEL (reference sequence). This CDR3 has 16 amino acids. CDR3 protein: CASSQDLGGPLNEQFF. In DNA, the CDR3 is TGTGCCAGCAGCCAAGATCTGGGGGGGCCTCTCAATGAGCAGTTCTTC.